The 3 T cell receptor beta chains below come from one sample, sequenced in a study of T-cell reconstitution after alpha-beta-depleted transplantation in children. Unique molecular identifiers were incorporated into the prepared TCRbeta library. MiXCR, applied by TCRdb to the PCR reads, yields one record per CDR3 protein. The table records hundreds of thousands of distinct CDR3 sequences, 10% to 15% of them present only once. The input for sequencing was PBMCs, mostly from graft donor cells, taken 360 days after TCRalphabeta/CD19-depleted stem cell transplant. The source of these receptors is a male patient aged 10 to 17 who had a stem cell transplant for acute myeloid leukemia, so the T cells may come from the graft donor.

CDR3 amino acids: CASSQDGATRRETQYF. The CDR3, as DNA: TGCGCCAGCAGCCAAGATGGGGCGACTAGAAGAGAGACCCAGTACTTC. The rearrangement uses TRBV4-3 and TRBJ2-5; weak D call: TRBD2 (6 bases). V gave up 0 bases and J gave up 4 bases, with 15 bases separating them. This CDR3 comprises 16 residues. Germline CDR1 LGHNA, CDR2 YSLEER.

This chain joins TRBV7-6 and TRBJ1-1; 8 nucleotides agree with TRBD1. The CDR3 runs 17 residues. The germline CDR1 and CDR2 sequences are SGHVS and FNYEAQ. J gave up 0 bases and V 3 bases, and 9 bases lay outside the gene matches. Here the CDR3 DNA reads TGTGCCAGCAGCTTGTTATCCAGGGGGCACATGAACACTGAAGCTTTCTTT. The encoded protein is CASSLLSRGHMNTEAFF.

This clonotype was seen repeatedly, ten times or more. V and J are TRBV5-1 and TRBJ2-4; the D is unclear. The germline V and J ends were trimmed by 5 bases and 11 bases, with 11 bases remaining between them. Looked up from germline, CDR1 is SGHRS and CDR2 is YFSETQ. This CDR3 is built from 11 residues. Here the CDR3 DNA reads TGCGCCAGCAGTGAAGGAGATCTTCAGTACTTC. Translating it yields CASSEGDLQYF. The complete variable domain, with remaining parts taken from reference TRBV5-1 and TRBJ2-4, reads KAGVTQTPRYLIKTRGQQVTLSCSPISGHRSVSWYQQTPGQGLQFLFEYFSETQRNKGNFPGRFSGRQFSNSRSEMNVSTLELGDSALYLCASSEGDLQYFGAGTRLSVL.